This T cell receptor beta chain was captured by sequencing in a study of brain metastases from non-small cell lung cancer. Trimming removed 6 bases at V and 5 bases at J, with 5 bases between. The CDR3 runs to 10 residues. Per the germline V gene, CDR1 is GTSNPN and CDR2 is SVGIG (reference sequence). Assay: immunoSEQ multiplex PCR; the TCRdb copy retains only in-frame clones and omits some. This table has about 680 clones, 88% appearing once. This TCR came from a donor at least 40 years old with non-small cell lung cancer. The sequenced sample consisted of tumor-adjacent normal tissue. The chain has TRBV30 and TRBJ2-1; D unresolved. CDR3 sequence reads: CACLDNEQFF. Here the CDR3 DNA reads TGTGCCTGTCTGGACAATGAGCAGTTCTTC. Variable domain in full (rest from reference TRBV30 and TRBJ2-1): SQTIHQWPATLVQPVGSPLSLECTVEGTSNPNLYWYRQAAGRGLQLLFYSVGIGQISSEVPQNLSASRPQDRQFILSSKKLLLSDSGFYLCACLDNEQFFGPGTRLTVL.